This entry lists 24 T cell receptor beta chains sequenced from one sample in a study of a mutant IDH1 vaccine in newly diagnosed glioma. The time point: week 47, end of study. Vaccination used 300 ug of mutant IDH1 20-mer peptide per dose, with topical imiquimod. Antigens for these TCRs are unknown. Measured with immunoSEQ multiplex PCR; TCRdb has only the in-frame clones, and not every one. The table has about 50,000 clones, approximately 71% seen once. Sequencing was performed on PBMCs, taken from a glioma patient whose treatment included an IDH1 peptide vaccine. The receptor set was obtained from a man aged 45 to 65 with glioma.

This rearrangement joins TRBV6-5 to TRBJ1-3; unclear D gene. CDR3 size: 13 residues. Germline-derived CDR1 and CDR2 are MNHEY and SVGAGI. Trimming cost V 6 bases and J 3 bases, with 9 bases left between them. The DNA for the CDR3 is TGTGCCAGCAGCGGCCAACTTGGAAACACCATATATTTT. It specifies CASSGQLGNTIYF.

This rearrangement joins TRBV18 to TRBJ2-1, with D possibly matching TRBD1 (6 bases). CDR3 size: 13 residues. The V end was cut by 1 base, the J end by 10 bases, with 11 bases between. CDR1 and CDR2 (germline): KGHSH, LQKENI. CDR3 coding DNA: TGTGCCAGCTCACCACTTTCCGGGACAGAGCAGTTCTTC. Its protein is CASSPLSGTEQFF. The variable domain in full, with the rest retrieved from reference TRBV18 and TRBJ2-1, is NAGVMQNPRHLVRRRGQEARLRCSPMKGHSHVYWYRQLPEEGLKFMVYLQKENIIDESGMPKERFSAEFPKEGPSILRIQQVVRGDSAAYFCASSPLSGTEQFFGPGTRLTVL.

This clone has only one observation. The chain combines TRBV30 with TRBJ2-7; D is perhaps TRBD1 or TRBD2 (5 bases each). This CDR3 has 14 amino acids. The germline CDR1 and CDR2 sequences are GTSNPN and SVGIG (reference sequence). Trimming removed 3 bases at V and 1 base at J, with 13 bases between. The CDR3 nucleotides are TGTGCCTGGAGCCCAGGGACCGTGTCCTACGAGCAGTACTTC. It translates to CAWSPGTVSYEQYF.

This sequence joins TRBV5-4 and TRBJ1-2; TRBD1 aligns across 9 bases. The CDR3 sequence is 14 residues long. The V gene's germline CDR1 is SGHNT and CDR2 YYREEE (reference sequence). With 4 bases clipped from V and 6 bases from J, the junction kept 7 bases outside the gene matches. CDR3 amino acids: CASSLTGGRDGYTF. CDR3 nucleotide sequence: TGTGCCAGCAGCCTGACAGGGGGTAGGGATGGCTACACCTTC.

The CDR3 nucleotides read TGTGCTAGTGGTTCGGGACGGGGAAACAATCAGCCCCAGCATTTT. It specifies CASGSGRGNNQPQHF. The genes are TRBV12-5 and TRBJ1-5, with D possibly being TRBD1 (5 bases). Trimming left V 4 bases short and J 3 bases short, with 13 bases between. The CDR3 spans 15 residues. Germline CDR1 is LGHNT and CDR2 is FRNRAP. Using reference TRBV12-5 and TRBJ1-5 for the parts outside the CDR3, the full variable domain is DARVTQTPRHKVTEMGQEVTMRCQPILGHNTVFWYRQTMMQGLELLAYFRNRAPLDDSGMPKDRFSAEMPDATLATLKIQPSEPRDSAVYFCASGSGRGNNQPQHFGDGTRLSIL.

This clone came up a few times. The genes are TRBV2 and TRBJ1-5, with D unclear. Trimming stripped 6 bases from V and 7 bases from J, with 16 bases between. This CDR3 spans 14 amino acids. Germline loops: CDR1 SNHLY, CDR2 FYNNEI. DNA for the CDR3: TGTGCCAGCAGAGACCCCGCAGTCGGCCAGCCCCAGCATTTT. Protein: CASRDPAVGQPQHF. The variable domain in full, completed from reference TRBV2 and TRBJ1-5, reads EPEVTQTPSHQVTQMGQEVILRCVPISNHLYFYWYRQILGQKVEFLVSFYNNEISEKSEIFDDQFSVERPDGSNFTLKIRSTKLEDSAMYFCASRDPAVGQPQHFGDGTRLSIL.

The J gene is TRBJ2-5, the V gene TRBV6-5; TRBD1 might be the D (6 bases). Germline V CDR1 and CDR2: MNHEY, SVGAGI. With 0 bases removed from V and 5 bases from J, the gap between germline ends came to 16 bases. The CDR3 is 16 residues long. The CDR3 region is CASSYSSGARFETQYF. The CDR3 DNA is TGTGCCAGCAGTTACTCATCAGGGGCTAGGTTTGAGACCCAGTACTTC.

This clone was detected a few times. The chain combines TRBV9 with TRBJ1-2; D possibly corresponds to TRBD1 (5 bases). Germline lookup yields CDR1 SGDLS and CDR2 YYNGEE. The CDR3 extends over 14 amino acids. Trimming removed 4 bases from V and 7 bases from J, with 17 bases in between. CDR3 region: CASSLGAYGGGYTF. Written as DNA, the CDR3 is TGTGCCAGCAGCCTCGGTGCTTACGGGGGTGGCTACACCTTC.

The rearrangement links TRBV5-4 to TRBJ2-5; 12 bases are shared with TRBD2. Germline V gives CDR1 SGHNT, CDR2 YYREEE (reference sequence). Unmatched junction bases numbered 11, after V lost 4 bases and J lost 4 bases. The CDR3 extends over 17 amino acids. CDR3 sequence reads: CASSPREASGGAETQYF. Written as DNA, the CDR3 is TGTGCCAGCAGCCCCAGGGAGGCTAGCGGGGGGGCAGAGACCCAGTACTTC.

By proportion, this clone is medium-sized. Other nucleotide sequences from this sample produce the same CDR3. The rearrangement uses TRBV9 and TRBJ2-5; 10 bases are a match to TRBD2. CDR3 length: 16 amino acids. CDR1 SGDLS and CDR2 YYNGEE come from the germline V gene. J gave up 2 bases and V 0 bases, and 4 bases lay outside the gene matches. As DNA, the CDR3 is TGTGCCAGCAGCGTAGGGTTAGCGGGGGGACAAGAGACCCAGTACTTC. Its protein is CASSVGLAGGQETQYF.

The chain has TRBV13 and TRBJ1-4; TRBD1 aligns across 9 bases. Germline assignment: CDR1 PRHDT and CDR2 FYEKMQ (reference sequence). Trimming took 5 bases from V and 10 from J; bases not matched to a gene: 8. The CDR3 length is 14 residues. CDR3: CASSPGQGTGKLFF. As DNA, the CDR3 is TGTGCCAGCAGCCCCGGACAGGGGACCGGAAAACTGTTTTTT.

The chain couples TRBV27 to TRBJ1-2; a weak D match, TRBD1 (6 bases). Germline assignment: CDR1 MNHEY and CDR2 SMNVEV (reference sequence). This CDR3 has 16 amino acids. V gave up 3 bases and J gave up 2 bases, with 16 bases separating them. Here the CDR3 reads CASSFTGGGGNYGYTF. DNA for the CDR3: TGTGCCAGCAGTTTCACCGGGGGGGGCGGCAACTATGGCTACACCTTC.

The J gene is TRBJ2-5, the V gene TRBV15, with TRBD1 matching over 7 bases. The CDR3 is made up of 17 amino acids. CDR1 is LNHNV and CDR2 is YYDKDF in the germline V gene (reference sequence). V shed 2 bases and J 5 bases; nucleotides not matched to a gene: 14. CDR3 coding DNA: TGTGCCACCAGCAGACCGCGACAGGGACGGATGGTGGAGACCCAGTACTTC. This translates into CATSRPRQGRMVETQYF.

The CDR3 region is CSVVLARGVRNTDTQYF. The CDR3 DNA reads as TGCAGCGTTGTCTTGGCCAGGGGTGTTCGGAACACAGATACGCAGTATTTT. This chain uses TRBV29-1 with TRBJ2-3; weak D call: TRBD1 (6 bases). In germline, CDR1 is SQVTM, CDR2 ANQGSEA. Trimming cost V 4 bases and J 2 bases, with 22 bases left between them. This CDR3 spans 17 amino acids.

V and J are TRBV5-6 and TRBJ1-1; the D is unclear. V lost 4 bases and J 8 bases, leaving 9 bases between the germline ends. This CDR3 is 11 amino acids long. The germline V gene has CDR1 SGHDT and CDR2 YYEEEE. The CDR3 nucleotides read TGTGCCAGCAGCCGGACTGTGGAAGCTTTCTTT. Residues: CASSRTVEAFF. The whole variable domain, remainder taken from reference TRBV5-6 and TRBJ1-1, is DAGVTQSPTHLIKTRGQQVTLRCSPKSGHDTVSWYQQALGQGPQFIFQYYEEEERQRGNFPDRFSGHQFPNYSSELNVNALLLGDSALYLCASSRTVEAFFGQGTRLTVV.

The chain carries TRBV30 and TRBJ1-2, with 8 bases identical to TRBD1. The J segment lost 6 bases and the V segment lost 0 bases, leaving 9 bases of the junction unmatched. Germline-derived CDR1 and CDR2 are GTSNPN and SVGIG (reference sequence). The CDR3 has 15 amino acids. CDR3 DNA: TGTGCCTGGAGTGTCAAGGGACAGGTTTGGCATGGCTACACCTTC. Amino acids: CAWSVKGQVWHGYTF.

The genes are TRBV14 and TRBJ2-7; tentative D call: TRBD1 (6 bases). From germline, CDR1 is SGHDN and CDR2 FVKESK. Trimming left V 0 bases short and J 5 bases short, with 14 bases between. This CDR3 has 15 amino acids. The CDR3 coding sequence is TGTGCCAGCAGCCAAGATAAACACTCAGGGGACGAGCAGTACTTC. Protein sequence: CASSQDKHSGDEQYF.

The chain links TRBV7-2 to TRBJ1-1, with TRBD1 as a possible D gene (5 bases). The V end was cut by 5 bases, the J end by 5 bases, with 12 bases between. This CDR3 comprises 13 residues. Germline V lookup: CDR1 SGHTA, CDR2 FQGNSA. CDR3 sequence: CASSPVGGTEAFF. CDR3 in DNA: TGTGCCAGCAGCCCCGTGGGGGGGACTGAAGCTTTCTTT.

This clone has only one observation. The junction departs from germline at one end; a sequencing error may be responsible. CDR3 amino acids: CATSDTGNQPQHF. The CDR3 bases are TGCGCGACTTCCGACACGGGCAATCAGCCCCAGCATTTT. The genes are TRBV19 and TRBJ1-5; no reliable D call. Looked up from germline, CDR1 is LNHDA and CDR2 is SQIVND (reference sequence). CDR3 size: 13 residues.

This chain links TRBV5-6 with TRBJ1-1; D call uncertain. The germline CDR1 and CDR2 sequences are SGHDT and YYEEEE. Trimming left V 4 bases short and J 4 bases short, with 14 bases between. The length of the CDR3 is 14 residues. The CDR3 sequence is CASSPPGSFTEAFF. The CDR3 bases are TGTGCCAGCAGCCCCCCGGGTTCGTTCACTGAAGCTTTCTTT.

This chain links TRBV20-1 with TRBJ2-3; no clear D. This CDR3 is 10 amino acids long. Trimming cost V 7 bases and J 1 base, with 3 bases left between them. In germline, CDR1 is DFQATT, CDR2 SNEGSKA (reference sequence). The CDR3 coding sequence is TGCAGTGGGGGCACAGATACGCAGTATTTT. Translation: CSGGTDTQYF.

CDR3 residues: CASSPPGQLLQGNQPQHF. CDR3 sequence (DNA): TGTGCCAGCAGTCCCCCGGGACAGCTTCTTCAGGGCAATCAGCCCCAGCATTTT. The chain couples TRBV27 to TRBJ1-5, with 7 positions matching TRBD1. This CDR3 is built from 18 residues. V lost 5 bases and J lost 2; bases outside the gene matches: 15. The germline gives CDR1 MNHEY, CDR2 SMNVEV (reference sequence).

This chain connects TRBV9 to TRBJ2-1, with unresolved D. CDR3 length: 14 residues. CDR1 and CDR2 from the germline V gene are SGDLS and YYNGEE. Trimming took off 0 bases at V and 5 bases at J, with 9 bases between the two ends. The CDR3 nucleotides are TGTGCCAGCAGCGTAGGAGGACGGAACAATGAGCAGTTCTTC. Translation: CASSVGGRNNEQFF.

The chain is built from TRBV7-2 and TRBJ2-4; D uncertain. The CDR3 has 14 amino acids. The ends were cut back, 1 base at V and 0 bases at J, with 4 bases in the middle. Germline V CDR1 and CDR2: SGHTA, FQGNSA. CDR3 amino acids: CASSLGLAKNIQYF. The CDR3 DNA follows: TGTGCCAGCAGCTTAGGATTAGCCAAAAACATTCAGTACTTC.